This TCR beta chain came from a study of long-term antiretroviral therapy in people with HIV. The CDR3 totals 12 residues. V lost 3 bases and J lost 8, with 8 bases in between. In germline, CDR1 is SGHAT, CDR2 FQNNGV. Investigators performed immunoSEQ version v3.0 at survey level. Produced via immunoSEQ multiplex PCR; TCRdb's table is partial and in-frame only. The sample lists tens of thousands of clones; about 85% were seen once. Study results and limitations: Blood, drawn from about 2003 to 2018, may reflect older ART regimens. CDR3 lengths in HIV samples spanned a narrower range than controls.

A remark on this clone: Its target is unknown.

This specimen consisted of unsorted PBMCs, obtained 3 years after starting antiretroviral therapy. V and J are TRBV11-2 and TRBJ2-1, with D hard to call. The receptor's source is a man in his forties with HIV. CDR3 sequence: CASSFGVDEQFF. CDR3 sequence (DNA): TGTGCCAGCAGCTTCGGCGTCGATGAGCAGTTCTTC. Looking up the rest from reference TRBV11-2 and TRBJ2-1 gives the full variable domain: EAGVAQSPRYKIIEKRQSVAFWCNPISGHATLYWYQQILGQGPKLLIQFQNNGVVDDSQLPKDRFSAERLKGVDSTLKIQPAKLEDSAVYLCASSFGVDEQFFGPGTRLTVL.